The present T cell receptor beta chain was sequenced within a study of persistence of HIV-infected CD4 T cells. An overlapping HIV-1 Gag peptide pool stimulated these cells at approximately 1 ug/peptide/mL. Memory cells lacking CD40L and CD69 with high CD45RO were sorted. Suppressive ART was started during chronic HIV-1 infection in these adults. Inclusion required CMV-positive serology and CD4+ counts above 400 cells/uL. Sequencing used immunoSEQ version 4 in survey mode. The table came from immunoSEQ multiplex PCR; TCRdb's copy has only in-frame clones and leaves some out. The table has around 30,000 clones, 75% to 85% seen once; the top ten hold 15% to 20%. Overall study findings and caveats: TCR analyses could not target the rare provirus-carrying CMV-responding cells. CMV- and Gag-responding cells had lower TCRbeta richness than CD3/CD28-responding cells.

Turning to this clone: The antigen is not known.

In germline, CDR1 is LGHDT, CDR2 YNNKEL (reference sequence). V was shortened by 1 base and J by 4 bases, with 13 bases between the two germline ends. The CDR3 has 15 amino acids. This sample comprised CD4+ T cells sorted from PBMCs after approximately 19-hour stimulation, obtained from a patient who received antiretroviral therapy. The receptor was isolated from an adult woman with HIV who was CMV-seropositive. The rearrangement joins TRBV3-1 (or the pseudogene TRBV3-2) to TRBJ1-2, with D perhaps matching TRBD1 (5 bases). The CDR3 sequence: CASSQGRGLGYGYTF. CDR3 bases: TGTGCCAGCAGCCAAGGACGGGGACTTGGCTATGGCTACACCTTC.